This note documents a single TCR beta chain sequence. Its antigen is unknown. CDR1 is SQVTM and CDR2 is ANQGSEA in the germline V gene. The CDR3 runs 19 residues. This sample stems from a study of human CD8 memory T cell subsets. Study results and caveats: Stem-like memory T cell repertoires overlapped minimally with precursor exhausted T cell repertoires.

Production of TCR beta libraries used UMI-labeled 5' RACE as the method. TCRdb re-called the 5' RACE reads and catalogs CDR3 proteins one per entry, DNA excluded. This sample's table reports roughly 18,000 distinct CDR3 sequences. Sample: CD8+ T cells from PBMCs. V usage is TRBV29-1 and J usage is TRBJ2-3; TCRdb reports TRBD2, a call that lacks DNA to check it against. This receptor was taken from a human donor in good health. The CDR3 spells CSVEVVAGGDEGGTDTQYF.